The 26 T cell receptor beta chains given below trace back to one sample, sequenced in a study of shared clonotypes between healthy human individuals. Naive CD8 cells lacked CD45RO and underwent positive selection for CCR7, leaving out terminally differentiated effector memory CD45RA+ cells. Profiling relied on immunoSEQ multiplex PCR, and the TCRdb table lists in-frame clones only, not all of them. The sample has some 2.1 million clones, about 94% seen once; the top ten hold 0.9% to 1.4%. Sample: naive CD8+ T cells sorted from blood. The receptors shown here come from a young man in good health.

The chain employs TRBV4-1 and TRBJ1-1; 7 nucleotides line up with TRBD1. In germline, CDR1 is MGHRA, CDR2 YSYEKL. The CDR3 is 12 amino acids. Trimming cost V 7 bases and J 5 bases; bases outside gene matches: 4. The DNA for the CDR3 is TGCGCCAGCAACGCAGGGGGGACTGAAGCTTTCTTT. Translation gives CASNAGGTEAFF.

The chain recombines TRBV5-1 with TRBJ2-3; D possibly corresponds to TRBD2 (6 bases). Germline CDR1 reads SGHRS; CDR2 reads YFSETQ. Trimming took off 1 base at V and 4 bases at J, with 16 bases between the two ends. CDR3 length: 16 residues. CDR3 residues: CASSLSLYGGADTQYF. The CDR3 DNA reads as TGCGCCAGCAGCTTGTCTTTGTACGGGGGTGCAGATACGCAGTATTTT. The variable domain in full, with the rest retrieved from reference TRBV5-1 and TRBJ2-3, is KAGVTQTPRYLIKTRGQQVTLSCSPISGHRSVSWYQQTPGQGLQFLFEYFSETQRNKGNFPGRFSGRQFSNSRSEMNVSTLELGDSALYLCASSLSLYGGADTQYFGPGTRLTVL.

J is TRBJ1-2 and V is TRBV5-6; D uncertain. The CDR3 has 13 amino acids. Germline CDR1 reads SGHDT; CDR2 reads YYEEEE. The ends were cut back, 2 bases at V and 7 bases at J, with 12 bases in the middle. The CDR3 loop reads CASSFWEDGGYTF. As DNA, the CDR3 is TGTGCCAGCAGCTTCTGGGAGGATGGTGGCTACACCTTC.

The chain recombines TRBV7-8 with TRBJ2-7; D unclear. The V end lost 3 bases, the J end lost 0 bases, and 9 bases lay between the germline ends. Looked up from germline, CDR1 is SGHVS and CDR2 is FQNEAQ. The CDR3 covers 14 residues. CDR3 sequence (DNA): TGTGCCAGCAGCTTCAAGGGTAGCTCCTACGAGCAGTACTTC. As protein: CASSFKGSSYEQYF.

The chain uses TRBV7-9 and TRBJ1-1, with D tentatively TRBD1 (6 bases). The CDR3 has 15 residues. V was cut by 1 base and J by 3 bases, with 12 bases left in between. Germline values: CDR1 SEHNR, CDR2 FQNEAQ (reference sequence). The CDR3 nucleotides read TGTGCCAGCAGCTTAGTTGAGGGGGTGGACACTGAAGCTTTCTTT. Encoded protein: CASSLVEGVDTEAFF.

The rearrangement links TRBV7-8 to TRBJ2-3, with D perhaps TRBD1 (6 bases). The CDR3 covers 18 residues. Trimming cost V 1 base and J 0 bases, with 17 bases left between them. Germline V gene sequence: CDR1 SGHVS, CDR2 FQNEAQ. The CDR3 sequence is CASSLEFIGRGSTDTQYF. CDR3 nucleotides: TGTGCCAGCAGCTTAGAGTTTATAGGCAGGGGAAGCACAGATACGCAGTATTTT.

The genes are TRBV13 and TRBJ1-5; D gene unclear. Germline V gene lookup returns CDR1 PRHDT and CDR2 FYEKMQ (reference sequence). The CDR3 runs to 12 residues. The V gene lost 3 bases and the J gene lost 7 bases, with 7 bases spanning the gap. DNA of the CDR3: TGTGCCAGCAGCTTGGCGGGACAGCCCCAGCATTTT. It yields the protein CASSLAGQPQHF.

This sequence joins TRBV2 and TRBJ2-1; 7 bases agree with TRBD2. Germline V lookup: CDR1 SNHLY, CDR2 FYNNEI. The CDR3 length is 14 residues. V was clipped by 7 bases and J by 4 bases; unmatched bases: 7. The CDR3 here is CASIGGSGYNEQFF. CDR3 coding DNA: TGTGCCAGCATCGGCGGGAGTGGATACAATGAGCAGTTCTTC.

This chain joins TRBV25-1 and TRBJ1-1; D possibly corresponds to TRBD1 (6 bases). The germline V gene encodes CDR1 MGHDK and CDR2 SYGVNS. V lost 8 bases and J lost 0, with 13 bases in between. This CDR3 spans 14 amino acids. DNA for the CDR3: TGTGCCAGCGGTGTGACAGGTATGAACACTGAAGCTTTCTTT. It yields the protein CASGVTGMNTEAFF.

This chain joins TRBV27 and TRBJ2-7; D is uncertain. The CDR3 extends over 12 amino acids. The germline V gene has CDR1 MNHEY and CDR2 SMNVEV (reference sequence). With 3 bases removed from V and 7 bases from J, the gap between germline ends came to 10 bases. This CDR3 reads CASSFNSGEQYF. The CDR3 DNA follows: TGTGCCAGCAGTTTCAATTCTGGGGAGCAGTACTTC.

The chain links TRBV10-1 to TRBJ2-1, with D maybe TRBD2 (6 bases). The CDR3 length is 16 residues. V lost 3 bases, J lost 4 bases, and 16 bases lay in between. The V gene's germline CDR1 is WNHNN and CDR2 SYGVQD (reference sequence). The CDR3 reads CASSDPGTHFYNEQFF. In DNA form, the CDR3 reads TGCGCCAGCAGTGATCCAGGGACTCATTTTTACAATGAGCAGTTCTTC.

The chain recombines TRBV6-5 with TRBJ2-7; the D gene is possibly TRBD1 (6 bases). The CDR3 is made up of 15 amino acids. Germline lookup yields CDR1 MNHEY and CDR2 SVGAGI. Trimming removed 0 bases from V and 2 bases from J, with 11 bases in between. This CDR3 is CASSYSTGDPYEQYF. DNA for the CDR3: TGTGCCAGCAGTTACTCGACAGGAGATCCCTACGAGCAGTACTTC.

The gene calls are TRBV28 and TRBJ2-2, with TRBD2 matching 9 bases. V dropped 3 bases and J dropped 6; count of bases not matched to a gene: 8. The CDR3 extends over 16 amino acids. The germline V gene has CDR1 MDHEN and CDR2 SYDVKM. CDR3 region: CASSFGLAIVSGELFF. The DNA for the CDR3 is TGTGCCAGCAGTTTTGGACTAGCGATAGTATCCGGGGAGCTGTTTTTT.

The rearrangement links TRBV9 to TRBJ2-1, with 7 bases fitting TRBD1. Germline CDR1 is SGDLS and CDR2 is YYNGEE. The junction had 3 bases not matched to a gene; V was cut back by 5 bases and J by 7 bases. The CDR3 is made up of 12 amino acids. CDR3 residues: CASSDRDNEQFF. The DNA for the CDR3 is TGTGCCAGCAGTGACAGGGATAATGAGCAGTTCTTC.

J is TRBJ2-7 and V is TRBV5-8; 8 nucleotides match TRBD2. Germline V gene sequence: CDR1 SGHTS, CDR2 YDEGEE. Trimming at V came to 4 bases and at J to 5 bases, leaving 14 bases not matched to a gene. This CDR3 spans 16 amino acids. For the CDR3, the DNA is TGTGCCAGCAGCGCCTATCCGGGACTAGTAGAGGACGAGCAGTACTTC. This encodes CASSAYPGLVEDEQYF.

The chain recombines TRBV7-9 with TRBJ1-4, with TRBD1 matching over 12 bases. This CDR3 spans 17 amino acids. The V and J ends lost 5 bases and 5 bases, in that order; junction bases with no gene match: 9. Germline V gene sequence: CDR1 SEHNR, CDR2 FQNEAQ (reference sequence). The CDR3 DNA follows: TGTGCCAGCAGCCTGAGGGGGACAGGGGGCTCCAATGAAAAACTGTTTTTT. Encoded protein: CASSLRGTGGSNEKLFF.

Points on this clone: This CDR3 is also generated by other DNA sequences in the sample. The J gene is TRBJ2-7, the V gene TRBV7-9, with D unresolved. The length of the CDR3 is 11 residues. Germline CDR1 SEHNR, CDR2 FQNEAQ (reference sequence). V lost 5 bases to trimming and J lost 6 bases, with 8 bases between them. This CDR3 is CASSLSAEQYF. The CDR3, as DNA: TGTGCCAGCAGCCTATCGGCCGAGCAGTACTTC.

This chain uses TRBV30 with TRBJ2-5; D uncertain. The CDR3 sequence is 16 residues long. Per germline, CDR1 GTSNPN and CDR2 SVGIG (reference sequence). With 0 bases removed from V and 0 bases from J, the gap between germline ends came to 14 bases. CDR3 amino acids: CAWSVHRIWYQETQYF. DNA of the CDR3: TGTGCCTGGAGTGTACATAGAATCTGGTACCAAGAGACCCAGTACTTC.

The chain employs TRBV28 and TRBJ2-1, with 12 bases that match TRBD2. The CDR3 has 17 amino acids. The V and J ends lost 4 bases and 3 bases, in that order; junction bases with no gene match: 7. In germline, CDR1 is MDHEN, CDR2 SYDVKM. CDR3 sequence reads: CASSSGLAGTLYNEQFF. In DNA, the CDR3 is TGTGCCAGCAGTTCCGGACTAGCGGGGACCCTCTACAATGAGCAGTTCTTC.

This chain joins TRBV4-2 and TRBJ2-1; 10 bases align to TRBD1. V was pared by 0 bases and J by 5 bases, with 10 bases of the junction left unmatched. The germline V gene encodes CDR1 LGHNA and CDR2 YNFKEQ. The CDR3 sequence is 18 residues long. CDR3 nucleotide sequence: TGTGCCAGCAGCCAAGATCTCATGGGGACAGGGGATGACAATGAGCAGTTCTTC. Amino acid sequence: CASSQDLMGTGDDNEQFF.

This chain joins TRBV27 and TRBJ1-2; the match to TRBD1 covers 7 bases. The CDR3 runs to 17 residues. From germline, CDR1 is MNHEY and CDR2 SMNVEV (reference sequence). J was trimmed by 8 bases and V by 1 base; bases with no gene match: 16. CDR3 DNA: TGTGCCAGCAGTTTATATCCCCTCCACGACAGGGCCGTGGGCTACACCTTC. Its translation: CASSLYPLHDRAVGYTF.

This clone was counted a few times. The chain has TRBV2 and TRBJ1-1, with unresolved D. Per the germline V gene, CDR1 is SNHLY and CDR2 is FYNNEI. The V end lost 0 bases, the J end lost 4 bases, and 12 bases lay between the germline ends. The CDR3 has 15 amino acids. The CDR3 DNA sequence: TGTGCCAGCAGTGAAGCGAGGGCATTCGGCACTGAAGCTTTCTTT. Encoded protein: CASSEARAFGTEAFF.

CDR3 amino acids: CASSFGGTEAFF. The CDR3 DNA is TGTGCCAGCAGCTTTGGTGGCACTGAAGCTTTCTTT. The gene calls are TRBV5-5 and TRBJ1-1; D call uncertain. This CDR3 contains 12 residues. The germline V gene has CDR1 SGHKS and CDR2 YYEKEE (reference sequence). Trimming took off 2 bases at V and 4 bases at J, with 6 bases between the two ends. Full variable domain (outside the CDR3, taken from reference TRBV5-5 and TRBJ1-1): DAGVTQSPTHLIKTRGQQVTLRCSPISGHKSVSWYQQVLGQGPQFIFQYYEKEERGRGNFPDRFSARQFPNYSSELNVNALLLGDSALYLCASSFGGTEAFFGQGTRLTVV.

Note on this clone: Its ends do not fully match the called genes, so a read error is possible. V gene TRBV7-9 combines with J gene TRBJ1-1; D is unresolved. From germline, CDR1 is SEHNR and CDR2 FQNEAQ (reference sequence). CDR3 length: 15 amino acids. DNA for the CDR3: TGTGCCAGCAGCTTAGTTGGAGTCTCTACGGCTGAGGCTTTCTTT. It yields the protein CASSLVGVSTAEAFF.

CDR3 bases: TGTGCCATCGGTTACACCGGGGAGCTGTTTTTT. As protein: CAIGYTGELFF. The rearrangement uses TRBV10-3 and TRBJ2-2; D is unresolved. Germline loops: CDR1 ENHRY, CDR2 SYGVKD. With 8 bases removed from V and 3 bases from J, the gap between germline ends came to 4 bases. This CDR3 comprises 11 residues.

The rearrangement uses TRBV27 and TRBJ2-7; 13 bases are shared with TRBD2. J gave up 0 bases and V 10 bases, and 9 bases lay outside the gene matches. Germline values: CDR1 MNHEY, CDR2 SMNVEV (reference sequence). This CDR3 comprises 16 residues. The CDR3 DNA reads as TGTGCCACCCGGACTAGCGGGGGCTTCAGCTCCTACGAGCAGTACTTC. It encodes CATRTSGGFSSYEQYF.